The rows below give T cell receptor beta chains drawn from one sample of a study of blood T cell repertoires in COVID-19. Data came from immunoSEQ multiplex PCR; TCRdb stores just in-frame clones and leaves some out. Of roughly 67,000 clones in the sample, roughly 84% were seen once. Sequencing was carried out using peripheral blood. The receptors were gathered from a man aged 50 or older with active COVID-19. CDR3s include the opening cysteine and the closing phenylalanine or tryptophan. D genes are given only for firm matches. For some rows the clone size is stated as once, few or many, or as a class when expanded; others skip it.

>NA|13|TRBV19|NA|TRBJ2-7
TGTGCCAGTTCGCGGGACTCGCCCTACGAGCAGTACTTC
CASSRDSPYEQYF
>NA|14|TRBV6-1|NA|TRBJ1-1
TGTGCCAGCAGTGAAGCGCAAGGGGGCACTGAAGCTTTCTTT
CASSEAQGGTEAFF
>TRBD1|15|TRBV19|NA|TRBJ1-1
TGTGCCAGTACCAGGGGGCCAGGGTTGAACACTGAAGCTTTCTTT
CASTRGPGLNTEAFF
>NA|15|TRBV21-1|NA|TRBJ2-2
TGTGCCAGCAGCAAAGGGGCGGAGGGGACCGGGGAGCTGTTTTTT
CASSKGAEGTGELFF
>TRBD2|15|TRBV6-5|NA|TRBJ2-1
TGTGCCAGCAGCATGACTAGCGGACCCTACAATGAGCAGTTCTTC
CASSMTSGPYNEQFF
>TRBD2|17|TRBV18|NA|TRBJ2-3
TGTGCCAGCTCACCAGGGACTAGCGGGAGGCCGGGAGATACGCAGTATTTT
CASSPGTSGRPGDTQYF
>NA|17|TRBV6-4|once|TRBJ2-7
TGTGCCAGCACTCACCCCCGCCCCCGGCAGGTTGTTGACGAGCAGTACTTC
CASTHPRPRQVVDEQYF
>NA|16|TRBV29-1|NA|TRBJ1-4
TGCAGCGTTGAACCCTTACGGGAGGGCTACGATGAAAAACTGTTTTTT
CSVEPLREGYDEKLFF
>NA|14|TRBV7-9|NA|TRBJ2-1
TGTGCCAGCAGCTTAGGCCCGGGGGACAATGAGCAGTTCTTC
CASSLGPGDNEQFF
>TRBD1|16|TRBV2|NA|TRBJ2-2
TGTGCCAGCAGTGAAGAGAGAGGGGGCGCGGGCGGGGAGCTGTTTTTT
CASSEERGGAGGELFF
>TRBD1|15|TRBV6-5|NA|TRBJ1-2
TGTGCCAGCAGCCTGACAGGGAAGGGTAACTATGGCTACACCTTC
CASSLTGKGNYGYTF
>NA|12|TRBV29-1|NA|TRBJ1-1
TGCAGCGTCGTTCTTAGTGATGAGGGAGCTTTCTTT
CSVVLSDEGAFF
>NA|15|TRBV18|NA|TRBJ2-1
TGTGCCAGCTCACCAGGGCTAGTAGGGGAAGGCGAGCAGTTCTTC
CASSPGLVGEGEQFF
>TRBD2|13|TRBV12-5|NA|TRBJ2-7
TGTGCTAGTGCCTTGGGGGGGTACAACGAGCAGTACTTC
CASALGGYNEQYF